These 11 T cell receptor beta chains came from one sample sequenced in a study of beta chain features in type 1 diabetes. Study-wide results and caveats: Type 1 diabetes patients had TCRB CDR3s that were shorter (moderately but significantly so) in all four CD4+ subsets.

What was sequenced were expressed TCRB transcripts, since all of the isolated RNA had been reverse transcribed. Clones were sequenced by immunoSEQ multiplex PCR, and TCRdb holds only the in-frame ones, with some missing. The profile shows over 300,000 clones, over 7% of them singletons. The antigens these receptors bind are not known. Sequenced sample: central memory CD4+ T cells from blood. Every receptor here comes from a man in his thirties or forties with type 1 diabetes.

J is TRBJ1-1 and V is TRBV6-6; tentative D call: TRBD1 (5 bases). The CDR3 sequence is 14 residues long. Per germline, CDR1 MNHNY and CDR2 SVGAGI (reference sequence). V gave up 6 bases and J gave up 10 bases, with 21 bases separating them. The DNA of the CDR3 is TGTGCCAGCAGCCCCATGGAGATGGGGGGAGGAGCTTTCTTT. Translated, it gives CASSPMEMGGGAFF.

A few counts support this clone. V gene TRBV7-9 combines with J gene TRBJ1-2; D is perhaps TRBD1 (6 bases). There are 15 residues in the CDR3. From germline, CDR1 is SEHNR and CDR2 FQNEAQ (reference sequence). V shed 5 bases and J shed 2 bases, with 15 bases lying between them. The CDR3 region has the DNA TGTGCCAGCAGCCCGGGGGGCACGGTAAACTATGGCTACACCTTC. This encodes CASSPGGTVNYGYTF.

The chain carries TRBV6-6 and TRBJ2-7; 7 nucleotides agree with TRBD1. Germline V gene sequence: CDR1 MNHNY, CDR2 SVGAGI (reference sequence). Trimming took 2 bases from V and 4 from J; bases not matched to a gene: 8. This CDR3 has 15 residues. Here the CDR3 reads CASSYLKTGTYEQYF. The CDR3 region has the DNA TGTGCCAGCAGTTACCTTAAGACAGGGACATACGAGCAGTACTTC.

J is TRBJ2-7 and V is TRBV11-2; D perhaps matches TRBD2 (5 bases). The CDR3 covers 14 residues. CDR1 and CDR2 (germline): SGHAT, FQNNGV. The ends were cut back, 1 base at V and 6 bases at J, with 13 bases in the middle. This CDR3 reads CASSLGTGWGEQYF. The CDR3 DNA is TGTGCCAGCAGCTTAGGTACGGGATGGGGCGAGCAGTACTTC.

This clone was detected ten times or more. J is TRBJ2-7 and V is TRBV7-9; no definite D call. Germline V CDR1 and CDR2: SEHNR, FQNEAQ (reference sequence). Trimming left V 0 bases short and J 8 bases short, with 17 bases between. The CDR3 loop spans 15 amino acids. The CDR3 protein is CASSLAHLFRVKQYF. The DNA for the CDR3 is TGTGCCAGCAGCTTAGCCCACCTTTTCCGGGTTAAGCAGTACTTC.

This clone was seen a handful of times. J is TRBJ1-1 and V is TRBV30; tentative D call: TRBD1 (6 bases). V lost 5 bases and J lost 1, with 11 bases in between. The germline V gene has CDR1 GTSNPN and CDR2 SVGIG (reference sequence). The CDR3 runs to 13 residues. The CDR3 loop is CAWAGHPNTEAFF. The CDR3 DNA follows: TGTGCCTGGGCGGGACACCCGAACACTGAAGCTTTCTTT. Full variable domain (remainder filled in from reference TRBV30 and TRBJ1-1): SQTIHQWPATLVQPVGSPLSLECTVEGTSNPNLYWYRQAAGRGLQLLFYSVGIGQISSEVPQNLSASRPQDRQFILSSKKLLLSDSGFYLCAWAGHPNTEAFFGQGTRLTVV.

V gene TRBV9 combines with J gene TRBJ1-1, with a weak D call TRBD1 (5 bases). The CDR3 has 14 residues. Trimming removed 4 bases at V and 5 bases at J, with 15 bases between. Germline V CDR1 and CDR2: SGDLS, YYNGEE. CDR3 nucleotide sequence: TGTGCCAGCAGCACACAGGTGGGAGGAACTGAAGCTTTCTTT. Its protein product is CASSTQVGGTEAFF. Drawing the rest from reference TRBV9 and TRBJ1-1, the complete variable domain is DSGVTQTPKHLITATGQRVTLRCSPRSGDLSVYWYQQSLDQGLQFLIQYYNGEERAKGNILERFSAQQFPDLHSELNLSSLELGDSALYFCASSTQVGGTEAFFGQGTRLTVV.

The sample holds many counts of this clone. The J gene is TRBJ1-5, the V gene TRBV7-2; the D gene is possibly TRBD1 (6 bases). V lost 5 bases to trimming and J lost 2 bases, with 16 bases between them. This CDR3 is 16 amino acids long. The V gene's germline CDR1 is SGHTA and CDR2 FQGNSA. CDR3 sequence reads: CASSPTSGGGNQPQHF. The DNA of the CDR3 is TGTGCCAGCAGCCCGACATCCGGGGGCGGCAATCAGCCCCAGCATTTT.

The genes are TRBV5-4 and TRBJ1-6; TRBD1 matches at 9 bases. The CDR3 consists of 16 residues. Trimming cost V 2 bases and J 7 bases; bases outside gene matches: 7. The V gene's germline CDR1 is SGHNT and CDR2 YYREEE (reference sequence). In DNA form, the CDR3 reads TGTGCCAGCAGCTTAGGAACAGGGGGCATCAATTCACCCCTCCACTTT. Protein product: CASSLGTGGINSPLHF.

The table lists this clone with a few counts. The chain uses TRBV4-3 and TRBJ2-6; 8 nucleotides align to TRBD2. Trimming at V came to 5 bases and at J to 1 base, leaving 7 bases not matched to a gene. There are 17 residues in the CDR3. Germline-derived CDR1 and CDR2 are LGHNA and YSLEER. The CDR3 nucleotides are TGCGCCAGCAGCTCTTCGGGGGGGCTGTCTGGGGCCAACGTCCTGACTTTC. This translates into CASSSSGGLSGANVLTF.

The J gene is TRBJ2-3, the V gene TRBV6-5; D unresolved. Germline V CDR1 and CDR2: MNHEY, SVGAGI. The germline V and J ends were trimmed by 0 bases and 3 bases, with 7 bases remaining between them. The CDR3 covers 14 residues. CDR3 amino acids: CASSYSAQTDTQYF. For the CDR3, the DNA is TGTGCCAGCAGTTACTCGGCTCAGACAGATACGCAGTATTTT.